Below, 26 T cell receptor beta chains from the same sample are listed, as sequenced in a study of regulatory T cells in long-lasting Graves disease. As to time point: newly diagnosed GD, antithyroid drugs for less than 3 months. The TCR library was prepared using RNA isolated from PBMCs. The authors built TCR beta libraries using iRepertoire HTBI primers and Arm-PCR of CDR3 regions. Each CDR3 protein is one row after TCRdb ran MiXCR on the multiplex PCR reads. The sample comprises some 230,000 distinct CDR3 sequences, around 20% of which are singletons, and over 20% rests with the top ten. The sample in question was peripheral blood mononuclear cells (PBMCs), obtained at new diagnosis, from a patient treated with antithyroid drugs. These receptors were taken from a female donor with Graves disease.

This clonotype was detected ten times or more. DNA of the CDR3: TGTGCCAGCAGTGAAGTGGTTATAGGGGAGTCCTACGAGCAGTACTTC. This gives the protein CASSEVVIGESYEQYF. The chain links TRBV2 to TRBJ2-7; D may correspond to TRBD1 or TRBD2 (5 bases each). CDR3 size: 16 residues. Germline assignment: CDR1 SNHLY and CDR2 FYNNEI. V dropped 1 base and J dropped 1 base, with 14 bases sitting between them.

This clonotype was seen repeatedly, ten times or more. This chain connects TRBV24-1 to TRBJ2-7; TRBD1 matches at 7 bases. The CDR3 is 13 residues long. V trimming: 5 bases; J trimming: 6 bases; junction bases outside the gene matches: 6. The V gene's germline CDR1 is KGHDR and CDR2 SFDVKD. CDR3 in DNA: TGTGCCACCAGTGTTCCAGGGGGAAGCGAGCAGTACTTC. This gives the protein CATSVPGGSEQYF.

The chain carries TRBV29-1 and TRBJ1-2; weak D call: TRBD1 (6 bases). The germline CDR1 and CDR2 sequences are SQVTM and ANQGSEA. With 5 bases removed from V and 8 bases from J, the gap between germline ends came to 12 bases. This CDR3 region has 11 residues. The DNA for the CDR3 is TGCAGCGTTACAGGGTCGGACGGCTACACCTTC. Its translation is CSVTGSDGYTF.

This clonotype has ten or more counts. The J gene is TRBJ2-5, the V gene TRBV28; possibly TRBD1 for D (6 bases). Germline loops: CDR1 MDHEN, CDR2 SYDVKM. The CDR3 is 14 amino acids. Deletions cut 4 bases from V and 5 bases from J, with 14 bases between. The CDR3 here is CASSWDTNGETQYF. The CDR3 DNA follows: TGTGCCAGCAGTTGGGACACGAACGGGGAGACCCAGTACTTC.

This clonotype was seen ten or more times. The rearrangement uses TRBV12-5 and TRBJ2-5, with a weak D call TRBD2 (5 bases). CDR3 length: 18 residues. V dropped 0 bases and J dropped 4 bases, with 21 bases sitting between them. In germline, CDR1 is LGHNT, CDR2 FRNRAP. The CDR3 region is CASGLVLVASPTGETQYF. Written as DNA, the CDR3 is TGTGCTAGTGGTTTGGTACTGGTAGCTAGCCCCACCGGAGAGACCCAGTACTTC.

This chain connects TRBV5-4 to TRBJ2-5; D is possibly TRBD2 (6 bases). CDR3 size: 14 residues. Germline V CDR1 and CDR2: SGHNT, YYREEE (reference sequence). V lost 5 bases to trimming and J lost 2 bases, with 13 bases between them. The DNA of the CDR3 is TGTGCCAGCAGTCAGTTCAGCGGGCAAGAGACCCAGTACTTC. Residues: CASSQFSGQETQYF.

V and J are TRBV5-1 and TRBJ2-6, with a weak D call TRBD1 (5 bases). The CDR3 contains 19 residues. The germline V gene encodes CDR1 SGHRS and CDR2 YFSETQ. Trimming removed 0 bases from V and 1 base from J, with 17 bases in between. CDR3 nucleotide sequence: TGCGCCAGCAGCTTGGGATTGGCAGGGTCTCGGTCTGGGGCCAACGTCCTGACTTTC. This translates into CASSLGLAGSRSGANVLTF.

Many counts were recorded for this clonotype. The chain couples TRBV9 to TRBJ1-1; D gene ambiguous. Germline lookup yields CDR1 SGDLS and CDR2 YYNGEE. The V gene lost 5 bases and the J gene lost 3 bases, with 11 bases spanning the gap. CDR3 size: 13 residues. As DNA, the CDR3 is TGTGCCAGCAGTGGCGGAGGATACACTGAAGCTTTCTTT. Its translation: CASSGGGYTEAFF.

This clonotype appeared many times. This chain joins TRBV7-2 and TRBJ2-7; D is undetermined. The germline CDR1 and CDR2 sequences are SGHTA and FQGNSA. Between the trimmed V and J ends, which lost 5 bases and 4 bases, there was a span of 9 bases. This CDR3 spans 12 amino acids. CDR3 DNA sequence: TGTGCCAGCAGCCCCCAGATATACGAGCAGTACTTC. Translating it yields CASSPQIYEQYF.

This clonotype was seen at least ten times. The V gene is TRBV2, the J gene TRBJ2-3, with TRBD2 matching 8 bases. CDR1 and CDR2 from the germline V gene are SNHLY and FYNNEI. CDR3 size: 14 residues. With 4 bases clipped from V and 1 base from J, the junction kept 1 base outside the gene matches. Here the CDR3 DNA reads TGTGCCAGCAGTGTACTAGCGGGCACAGATACGCAGTATTTT. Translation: CASSVLAGTDTQYF. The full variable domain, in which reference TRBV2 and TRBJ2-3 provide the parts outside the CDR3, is EPEVTQTPSHQVTQMGQEVILRCVPISNHLYFYWYRQILGQKVEFLVSFYNNEISEKSEIFDDQFSVERPDGSNFTLKIRSTKLEDSAMYFCASSVLAGTDTQYFGPGTRLTVL.

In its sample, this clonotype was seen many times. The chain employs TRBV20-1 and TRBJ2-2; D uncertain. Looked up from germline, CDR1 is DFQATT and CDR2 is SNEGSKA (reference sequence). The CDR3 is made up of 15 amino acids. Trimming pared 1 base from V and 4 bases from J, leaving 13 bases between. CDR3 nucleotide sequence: TGCAGTGCTAGAGTGGCCGGACGGCGCACCGGGGAGCTGTTTTTT. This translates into CSARVAGRRTGELFF.

CDR3 coding DNA: TGTGCCAGTAGTACGGTCGGAAACACCATATATTTT. This gives the protein CASSTVGNTIYF. The rearrangement uses TRBV19 and TRBJ1-3, with unresolved D. This CDR3 region has 12 residues. Trimming took off 4 bases at V and 4 bases at J, with 5 bases between the two ends. CDR1 is LNHDA and CDR2 is SQIVND in the germline V gene (reference sequence).

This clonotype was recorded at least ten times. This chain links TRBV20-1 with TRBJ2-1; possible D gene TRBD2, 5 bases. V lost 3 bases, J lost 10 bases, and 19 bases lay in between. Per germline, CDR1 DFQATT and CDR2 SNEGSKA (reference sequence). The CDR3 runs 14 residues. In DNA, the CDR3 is TGCAGTGCTAGGGGGTTGGCCCTAGCCGGGGAGCAGTTCTTC. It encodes CSARGLALAGEQFF.

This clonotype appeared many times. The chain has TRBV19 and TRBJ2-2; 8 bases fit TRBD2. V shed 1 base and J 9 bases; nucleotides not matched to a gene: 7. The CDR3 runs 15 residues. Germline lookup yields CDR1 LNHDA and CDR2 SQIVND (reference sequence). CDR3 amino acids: CASSIGSSGKRELFF. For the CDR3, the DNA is TGTGCCAGTAGTATAGGGAGTAGCGGGAAGCGGGAGCTGTTTTTT.

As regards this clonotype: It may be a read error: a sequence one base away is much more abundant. This CDR3 reads CANSPRGTSGLYEQYF. The CDR3 bases are TGCGCCAACAGTCCTCGGGGGACTAGCGGTCTTTACGAGCAGTACTTC. This chain connects TRBV10-1 to TRBJ2-7, with 11 bases matching TRBD2. CDR3 length: 16 residues. CDR1 is WNHNN, CDR2 SYGVQD, per germline (reference sequence).

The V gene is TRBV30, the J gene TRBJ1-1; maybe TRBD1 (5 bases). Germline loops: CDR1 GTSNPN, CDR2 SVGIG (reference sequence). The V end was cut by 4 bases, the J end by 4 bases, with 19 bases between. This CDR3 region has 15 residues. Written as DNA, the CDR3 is TGTGCCTGGACCAAAAAAAGTCCAGGGCTCACTGAAGCTTTCTTT. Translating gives CAWTKKSPGLTEAFF.

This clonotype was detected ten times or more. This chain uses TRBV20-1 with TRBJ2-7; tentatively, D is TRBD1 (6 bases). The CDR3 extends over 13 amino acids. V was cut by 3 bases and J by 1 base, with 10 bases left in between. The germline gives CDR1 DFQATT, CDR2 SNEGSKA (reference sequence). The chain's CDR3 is CSARTGASYEQYF. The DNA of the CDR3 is TGCAGTGCTAGGACAGGAGCATCCTACGAGCAGTACTTC.

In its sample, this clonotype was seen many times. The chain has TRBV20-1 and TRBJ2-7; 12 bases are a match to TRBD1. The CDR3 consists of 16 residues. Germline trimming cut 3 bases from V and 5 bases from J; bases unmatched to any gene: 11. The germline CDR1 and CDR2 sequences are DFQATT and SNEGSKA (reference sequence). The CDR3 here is CSASTGTGGGGHEQYF. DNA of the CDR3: TGCAGTGCTAGTACCGGGACAGGGGGCGGAGGACACGAGCAGTACTTC.

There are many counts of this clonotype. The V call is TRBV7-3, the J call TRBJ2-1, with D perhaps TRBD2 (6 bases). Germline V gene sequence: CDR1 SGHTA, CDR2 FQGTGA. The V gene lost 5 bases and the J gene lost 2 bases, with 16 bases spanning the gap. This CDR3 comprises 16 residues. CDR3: CASSRGRRGTYNEQFF. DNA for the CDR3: TGTGCCAGCAGCCGAGGGCGGCGGGGTACCTACAATGAGCAGTTCTTC.

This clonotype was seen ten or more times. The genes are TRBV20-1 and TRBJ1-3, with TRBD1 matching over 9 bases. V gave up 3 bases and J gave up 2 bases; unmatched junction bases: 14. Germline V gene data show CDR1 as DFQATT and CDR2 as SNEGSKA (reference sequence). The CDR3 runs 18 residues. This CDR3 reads CSARAIRDRETPGNTIYF. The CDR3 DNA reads TGCAGTGCTAGGGCGATCCGGGACAGGGAAACCCCTGGAAACACCATATATTTT.

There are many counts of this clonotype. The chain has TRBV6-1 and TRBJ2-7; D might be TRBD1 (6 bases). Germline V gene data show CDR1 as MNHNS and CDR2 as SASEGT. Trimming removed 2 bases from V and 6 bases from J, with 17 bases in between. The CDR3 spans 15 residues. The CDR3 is CASSEKAQGSREQYF. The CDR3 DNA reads TGTGCCAGCAGTGAAAAGGCACAGGGCTCGCGCGAGCAGTACTTC.

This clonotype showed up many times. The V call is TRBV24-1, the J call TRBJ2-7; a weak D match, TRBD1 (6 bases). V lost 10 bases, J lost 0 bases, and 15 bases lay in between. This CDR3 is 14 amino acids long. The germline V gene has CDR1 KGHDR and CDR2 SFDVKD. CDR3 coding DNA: TGTGCCACTTCTAAGGGGGACGCCTCCTACGAGCAGTACTTC. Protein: CATSKGDASYEQYF.

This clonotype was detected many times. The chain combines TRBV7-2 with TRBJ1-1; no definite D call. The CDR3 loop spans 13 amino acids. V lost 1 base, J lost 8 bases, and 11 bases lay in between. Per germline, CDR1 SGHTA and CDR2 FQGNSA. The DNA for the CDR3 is TGTGCCAGCAGCTTAGGTTTTACAGACGAAGCTTTCTTT. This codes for CASSLGFTDEAFF.

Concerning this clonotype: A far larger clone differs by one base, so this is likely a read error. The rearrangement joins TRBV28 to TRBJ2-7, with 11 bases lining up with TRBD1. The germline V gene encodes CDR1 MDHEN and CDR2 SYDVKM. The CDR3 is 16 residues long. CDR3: CSSGGLFGTGGGEQYF. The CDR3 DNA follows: TGTTCCTCGGGAGGGCTCTTCGGGACAGGGGGAGGTGAGCAGTACTTC.

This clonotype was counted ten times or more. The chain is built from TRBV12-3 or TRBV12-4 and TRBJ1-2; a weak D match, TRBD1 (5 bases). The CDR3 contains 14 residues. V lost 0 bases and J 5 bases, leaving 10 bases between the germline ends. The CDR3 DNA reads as TGTGCCAGCAGTTTAGCGCAAGGGGAATATGGCTACACCTTC. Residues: CASSLAQGEYGYTF.

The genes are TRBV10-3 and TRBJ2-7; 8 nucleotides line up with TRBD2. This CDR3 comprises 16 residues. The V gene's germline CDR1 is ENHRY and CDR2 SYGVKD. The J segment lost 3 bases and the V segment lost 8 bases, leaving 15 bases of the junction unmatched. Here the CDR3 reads CAISSAERELGYEQYF. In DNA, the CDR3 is TGTGCCATCTCCTCGGCGGAGCGGGAGTTGGGCTACGAGCAGTACTTC.